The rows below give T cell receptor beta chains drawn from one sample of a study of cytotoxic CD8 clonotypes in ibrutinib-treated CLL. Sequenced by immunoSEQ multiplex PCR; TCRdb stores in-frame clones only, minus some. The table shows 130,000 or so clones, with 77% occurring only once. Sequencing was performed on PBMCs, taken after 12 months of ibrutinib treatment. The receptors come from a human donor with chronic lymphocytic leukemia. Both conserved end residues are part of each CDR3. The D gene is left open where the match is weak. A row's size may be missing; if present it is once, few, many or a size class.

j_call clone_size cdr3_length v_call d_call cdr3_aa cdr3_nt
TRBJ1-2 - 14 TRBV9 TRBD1 CASRETGTDYGYTF TGTGCCAGCAGAGAAACCGGGACAGACTATGGCTACACCTTC
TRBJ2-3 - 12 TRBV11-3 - CASSTDTDTQYF TGTGCCAGCAGCACCGACACAGATACGCAGTATTTT
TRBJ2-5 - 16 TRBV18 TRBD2 CASSPALAGYQETQYF TGTGCCAGCTCACCTGCGCTAGCGGGCTACCAAGAGACCCAGTACTTC
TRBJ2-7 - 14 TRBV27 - CASSLSWGSYEQYF TGTGCCAGCAGTTTATCTTGGGGCTCCTACGAGCAGTACTTC
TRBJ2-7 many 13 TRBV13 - CASSLSSGYEQYF TGTGCCAGCAGCTTATCCAGTGGATACGAGCAGTACTTC
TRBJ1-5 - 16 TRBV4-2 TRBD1 CASSQGGTDSNQPQHF TGTGCCAGCAGCCAAGGAGGGACAGATAGCAATCAGCCCCAGCATTTT
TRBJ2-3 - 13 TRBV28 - CASTDTGTDTQYF TGTGCCAGCACAGATACCGGGACAGATACGCAGTATTTT
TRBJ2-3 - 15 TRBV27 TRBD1 CASSGLGDRSDTQYF TGTGCCAGCAGTGGCCTCGGGGACAGATCAGATACGCAGTATTTT
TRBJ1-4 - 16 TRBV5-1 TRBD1 CASSVGTGGGNEKLFF TGCGCCAGCAGCGTCGGGACAGGGGGTGGTAATGAAAAACTGTTTTTT
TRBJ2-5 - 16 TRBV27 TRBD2 CASSYGTSGGQETQYF TGTGCCAGCAGTTACGGGACTAGCGGGGGCCAAGAGACCCAGTACTTC
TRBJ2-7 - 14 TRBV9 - CASSQTWGPYEQYF TGTGCCAGCAGCCAGACGTGGGGGCCCTACGAGCAGTACTTC
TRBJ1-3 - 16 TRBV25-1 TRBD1 CASSESLTGSGNTIYF TGTGCCAGCAGTGAATCCCTGACAGGGAGTGGAAACACCATATATTTT
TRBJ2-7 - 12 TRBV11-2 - CASSLSSYEQYF TGTGCCAGCAGTTTGAGCTCCTACGAGCAGTACTTC
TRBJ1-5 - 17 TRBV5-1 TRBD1 CASSLDAGGMLGQPQHF TGCGCCAGCAGCTTGGACGCAGGGGGGATGCTCGGTCAGCCCCAGCATTTT
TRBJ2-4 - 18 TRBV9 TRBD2 CASSVGTSGSAPQNIQYF TGTGCCAGCAGCGTAGGGACTAGCGGGAGCGCCCCCCAAAACATTCAGTACTTC
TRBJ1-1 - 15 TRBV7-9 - CASSLATGQVYEAFF TGTGCCAGCAGCTTAGCGACTGGCCAGGTATATGAAGCTTTCTTT
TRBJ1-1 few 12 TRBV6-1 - CASSRTVAEAFF TGTGCCAGCAGTCGGACAGTCGCTGAAGCTTTCTTT
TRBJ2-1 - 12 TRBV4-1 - CASTGAYNEQFF TGCGCCAGCACCGGTGCCTACAATGAGCAGTTCTTC
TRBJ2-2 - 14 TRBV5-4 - CASSLQGGTGELFF TGTGCCAGCAGCTTACAGGGAGGCACCGGGGAGCTGTTTTTT
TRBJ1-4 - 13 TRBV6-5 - CASSYQVGEKLFF TGTGCCAGCAGTTACCAAGTTGGGGAAAAACTGTTTTTT
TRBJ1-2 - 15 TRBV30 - CACTKTGLGAYGYTF TGTGCCTGTACTAAGACGGGGCTCGGAGCCTATGGCTACACCTTC
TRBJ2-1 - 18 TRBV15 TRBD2 CATSRDRKVLAGGNEQFF TGTGCCACCAGCAGAGATAGGAAGGTTCTAGCGGGGGGAAATGAGCAGTTCTTC
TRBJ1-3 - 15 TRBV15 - CATSRYGISGNTIYF TGTGCCACCAGCAGATACGGGATCTCTGGAAACACCATATATTTT
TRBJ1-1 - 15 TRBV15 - CATSRDRMGYGEAFF TGTGCCACCAGCAGAGATAGGATGGGGTACGGTGAAGCTTTCTTT
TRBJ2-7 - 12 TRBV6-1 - CASSEGAFEQYF TGTGCCAGCAGTGAAGGAGCATTCGAGCAGTACTTC
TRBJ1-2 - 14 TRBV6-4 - CASSDSRRGHGYTF TGTGCCAGCAGTGACTCGAGACGGGGCCATGGCTACACCTTC
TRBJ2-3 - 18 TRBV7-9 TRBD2 CASSLEGGLAGVIDTQYF TGTGCCAGCAGCTTAGAAGGGGGATTAGCGGGAGTCATAGATACGCAGTATTTT
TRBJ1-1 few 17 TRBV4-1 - CASSQDSVRVGDTEAFF TGCGCCAGCAGCCAAGATTCGGTCAGGGTCGGGGACACTGAAGCTTTCTTT
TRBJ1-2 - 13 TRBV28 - CASTERPQEGYTF TGTGCCAGCACCGAAAGACCACAAGAGGGCTACACCTTC
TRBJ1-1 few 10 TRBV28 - CASSFRRAFF TGTGCCAGCAGTTTCCGTCGGGCTTTCTTT
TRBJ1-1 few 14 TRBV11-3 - CASSYSGGNTEAFF TGTGCCAGCAGTTATAGTGGGGGGAACACTGAAGCTTTCTTT
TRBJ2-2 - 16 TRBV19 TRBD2 CASSIRTSGGFGELFF TGTGCCAGTAGTATTAGGACTAGCGGGGGATTCGGGGAGCTGTTTTTT
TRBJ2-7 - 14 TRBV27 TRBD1 CASSLPGQGWEQYF TGTGCCAGCAGTTTGCCGGGACAGGGGTGGGAGCAGTACTTC
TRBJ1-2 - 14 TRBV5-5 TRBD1 CASSLGTGGYGYTF TGTGCCAGCAGCTTGGGGACAGGGGGCTACGGCTACACCTTC
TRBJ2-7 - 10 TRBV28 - CASMGYEQYF TGTGCCAGCATGGGCTACGAGCAGTACTTC
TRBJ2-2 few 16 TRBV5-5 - CASSLLGGRNTGELFF TGTGCCAGCAGCTTGCTGGGGGGAAGGAACACCGGGGAGCTGTTTTTT
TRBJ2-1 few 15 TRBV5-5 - CASSKSGGRYNEQFF TGTGCCAGCAGCAAGAGCGGCGGGCGTTACAATGAGCAGTTCTTC
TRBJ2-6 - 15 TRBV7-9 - CASSLSPSGANVLTF TGTGCCAGCAGCTTAAGTCCCTCTGGGGCCAACGTCCTGACTTTC
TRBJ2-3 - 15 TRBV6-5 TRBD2 CASSRAGGQADTQYF TGTGCCAGCAGTCGAGCGGGGGGGCAGGCAGATACGCAGTATTTT
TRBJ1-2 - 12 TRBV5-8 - CAGKRLNYGYTF TGTGCCGGGAAGCGCCTAAACTATGGCTACACCTTC
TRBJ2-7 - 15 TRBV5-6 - CASTDGLLSSYEQYF TGTGCCAGCACCGATGGACTACTTAGCTCCTACGAGCAGTACTTC
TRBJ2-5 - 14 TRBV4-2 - CASSLRLYQETQYF TGTGCCAGCAGCTTGAGACTGTACCAAGAGACCCAGTACTTC
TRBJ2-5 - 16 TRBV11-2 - CASSSLGGGLQETQYF TGTGCCAGCAGCTCCCTAGGAGGGGGGTTGCAAGAGACCCAGTACTTC
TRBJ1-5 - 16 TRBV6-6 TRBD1 CASRSFRQGGNQPQHF TGTGCCAGCAGAAGCTTCCGACAGGGCGGAAATCAGCCCCAGCATTTT
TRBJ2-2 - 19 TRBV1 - CTSSQDVLAGERGTGELFF TGCACCAGCAGCCAAGACGTTCTAGCGGGGGAGCGGGGCACCGGGGAGCTGTTTTTT
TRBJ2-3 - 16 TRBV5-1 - CASSFKTGLYTDTQYF TGCGCCAGCAGCTTTAAGACAGGCCTTTACACAGATACGCAGTATTTT
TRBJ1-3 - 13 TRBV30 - CAWSVNSGNTIYF TGTGCCTGGAGTGTAAACTCTGGAAACACCATATATTTT
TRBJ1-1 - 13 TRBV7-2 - CASSPVSGGEAFF TGTGCCAGCAGCCCCGTTTCCGGGGGTGAAGCTTTCTTT
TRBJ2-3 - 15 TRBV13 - CASSSRKELADTQYF TGTGCCAGCAGCTCCCGGAAGGAATTAGCGGATACGCAGTATTTT
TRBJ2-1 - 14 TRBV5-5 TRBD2 CASRGREGYNEQFF TGTGCCAGCAGGGGGCGGGAGGGTTACAATGAGCAGTTCTTC
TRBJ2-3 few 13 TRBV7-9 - CASSKGLSNTQYF TGTGCCAGCAGCAAAGGGCTGAGTAATACGCAGTATTTT
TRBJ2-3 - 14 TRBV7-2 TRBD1 CASSPGQSTDTQYF TGTGCCAGCAGCCCGGGACAGAGCACAGATACGCAGTATTTT